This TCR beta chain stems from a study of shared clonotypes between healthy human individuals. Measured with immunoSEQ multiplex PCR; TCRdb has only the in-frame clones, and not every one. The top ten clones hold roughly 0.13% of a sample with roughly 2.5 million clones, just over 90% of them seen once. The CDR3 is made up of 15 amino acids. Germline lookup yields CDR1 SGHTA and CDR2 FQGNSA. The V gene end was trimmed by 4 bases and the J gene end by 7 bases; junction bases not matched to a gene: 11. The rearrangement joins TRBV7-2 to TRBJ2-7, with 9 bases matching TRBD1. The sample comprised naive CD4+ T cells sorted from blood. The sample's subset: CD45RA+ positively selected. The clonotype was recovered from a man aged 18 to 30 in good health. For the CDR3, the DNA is TGTGCCAGCAGCTCCGAACAGGGGGCGCATGGGGAGCAGTACTTC. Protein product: CASSSEQGAHGEQYF.